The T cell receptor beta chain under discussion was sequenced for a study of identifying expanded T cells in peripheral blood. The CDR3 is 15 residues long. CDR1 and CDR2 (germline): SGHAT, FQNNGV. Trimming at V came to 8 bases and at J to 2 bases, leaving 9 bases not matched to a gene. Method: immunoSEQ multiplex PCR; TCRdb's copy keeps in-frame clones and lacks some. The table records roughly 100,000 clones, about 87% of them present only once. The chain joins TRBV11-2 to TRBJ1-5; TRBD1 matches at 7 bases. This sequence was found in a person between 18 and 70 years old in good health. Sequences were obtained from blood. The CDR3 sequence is CASARGSGGNQPQHF. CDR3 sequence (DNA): TGTGCCAGCGCCAGGGGGTCAGGGGGCAATCAGCCCCAGCATTTT. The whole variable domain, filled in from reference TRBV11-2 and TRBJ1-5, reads EAGVAQSPRYKIIEKRQSVAFWCNPISGHATLYWYQQILGQGPKLLIQFQNNGVVDDSQLPKDRFSAERLKGVDSTLKIQPAKLEDSAVYLCASARGSGGNQPQHFGDGTRLSIL.